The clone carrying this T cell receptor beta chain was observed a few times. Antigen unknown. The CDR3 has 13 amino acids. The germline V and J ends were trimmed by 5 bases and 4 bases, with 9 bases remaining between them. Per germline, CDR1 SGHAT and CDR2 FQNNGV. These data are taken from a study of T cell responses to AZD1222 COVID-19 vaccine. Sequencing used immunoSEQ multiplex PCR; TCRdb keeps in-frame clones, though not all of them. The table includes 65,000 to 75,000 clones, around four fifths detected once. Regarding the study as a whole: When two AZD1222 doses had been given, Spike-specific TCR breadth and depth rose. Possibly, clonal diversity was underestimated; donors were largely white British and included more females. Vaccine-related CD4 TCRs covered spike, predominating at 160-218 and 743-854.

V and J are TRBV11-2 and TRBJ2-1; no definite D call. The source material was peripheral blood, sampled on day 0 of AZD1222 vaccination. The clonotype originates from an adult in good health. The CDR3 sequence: CASSHGSYNEQFF. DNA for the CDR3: TGTGCCAGCAGCCACGGATCTTACAATGAGCAGTTCTTC. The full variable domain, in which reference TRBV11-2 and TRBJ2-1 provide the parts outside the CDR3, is EAGVAQSPRYKIIEKRQSVAFWCNPISGHATLYWYQQILGQGPKLLIQFQNNGVVDDSQLPKDRFSAERLKGVDSTLKIQPAKLEDSAVYLCASSHGSYNEQFFGPGTRLTVL.